This TCR beta chain was obtained from a study of blood T cell repertoires in COVID-19. Study as a whole: Nucleic acid was either cDNA or gDNA, and it came from T cells, B-cell-depleted T cells, or PBMCs.

The protocol was immunoSEQ multiplex PCR, while the TCRdb copy is restricted to in-frame clones and leaves out a portion. The repertoire includes 200,000 to 300,000 clones, 86% of them detected once, and roughly 12% sits in the top ten. Trimming stripped 1 base from V and 8 bases from J, with 12 bases between. Germline V gives CDR1 LGHNA, CDR2 YSLEER. CDR3 length equals 15 residues. This clone was counted a few times. This chain links TRBV4-3 with TRBJ1-6; weak D call: TRBD1 (5 bases). Sequenced material: peripheral blood. The TCR was taken from a man at least 80 years old with acute or convalescent COVID-19. The CDR3 coding sequence is TGCGCCAGCAGCCAAGCGGGGGATAAGGATTCACCCCTCCACTTT. Translation gives CASSQAGDKDSPLHF.